This T cell receptor beta chain was sequenced in a study of identical twins (dated by TCRdb to the mid-2010s). The study in broad terms: The study deep-sequenced TCR alpha and beta repertoires from monozygotic twins, unrelated adults of various ages and cord blood to test whether fetal clonotypes persist. Replicate twin experiments were performed at different times using different library preparation protocols to rule out contamination.

V and J lose 8 bases and 4 bases, and a span of 17 bases separates them. Reading the germline V gene gives CDR1 MNHEY and CDR2 SVGEGT. The CDR3 runs 15 residues from the cysteine to the phenylalanine. The CDR3 DNA has 45 bases and is translated from base 1. The library was prepared using 5' RACE. Sequenced on an Illumina HiSeq 2000. Template switching added a universal primer binding site, and the final cDNA carried a unique molecular identifier that allowed TCR cDNA molecules to be counted accurately. First-strand cDNA for TCR alpha and beta chains was synthesized from specific primers in the conserved constant-segment region. To control for contamination, every cDNA library carried two barcodes: a SMART-Mk sample barcode plus Illumina barcodes. TruSeq adapter sequences and Illumina sample barcodes were added in two successive PCR steps. The Illumina HiSeq platform was used with custom primers to sequence TCR alpha and beta cDNA libraries. Regarding the original processing steps: MiGEC was used to process raw reads and extract unique molecular identifiers, and MiXCR was used to find CDR3 positions. Recombination models were inferred per individual with the repgenHMM and IGoR tools using an EM algorithm. Shared clonotypes were analyzed with the tcR package in R, and sharing was normalized by the product of cloneset sizes. To study raw recombination free of thymic and clonal selection effects, out-of-frame nonproductive sequences were analyzed. The raw public data were reprocessed by TCRdb itself: fastp quality trimming at Q25, MiXCR clonotype calling, in-frame beta chains only. Rows are unified per CDR3 protein, each entry keeping the most common DNA and genes. The V and J calls come from TCRdb's annotation, not from the publication. In all, the sample holds approximately 890,000 distinct CDR3 sequences, and approximately 13% of those were seen once. The top ten hold under 2% of the sample.

Concerning this clonotype: Its target antigen remains unknown. Base qualities were left out, and no much larger clone turns up one base away.

All donors were healthy Caucasians. Three pairs of female monozygotic twins, all aged roughly 18 to 29 years, were included in the twin cohort. Peripheral blood mononuclear cells were used as the source from which RNA for TCR libraries was isolated. On the study overall, not on this receptor specifically: In beta out-of-frame sequences, excess twin sharing was weaker, because having fewer shared sequences lowered the signal-to-noise ratio. Because the same donors could not be followed over many years, the conclusions relied on cross-sectional statistical analysis. Out-of-frame TCR alpha sharing in monozygotic twins was systematically underestimated by recombination models, whereas sharing between unrelated individuals was in agreement with the recombination models. Invariant T cells such as MAIT and iNKT could partly confound zero-insertion analyses, although diverse VJ usage argued against such confounding for most clonotypes. Compared with coincidental sharing between unrelated individuals, out-of-frame TCR alpha sequences shared between twins showed an excess of sequences with low generation probability. Abundant cord blood beta clonotypes carried fewer insertions; young adult naive repertoires showed a weaker similar trend, while memory repertoires showed none.

The sample also formed part of further work on yellow fever vaccine responses in identical twins. Taken from the second paper: According to the authors, in identical twins the way T cells responded to vaccination appeared partly convergent and partly personalized. In the study, vaccine-responding T cell clones were precisely tracked in identical twins.

The receptor's source is a woman aged 18 to 35 in good health. The V and J genes are TRBV6-2 or TRBV6-3 and TRBJ2-2; TRBD1 is a weak D gene call, 6 bases matching. Specimen: PBMCs. The DNA reads as follows: TGTGCCAGCCAAAGAGGTCCAGGGGCCACCGGGGAGCTGTTTTTT. The translation is CASQRGPGATGELFF.